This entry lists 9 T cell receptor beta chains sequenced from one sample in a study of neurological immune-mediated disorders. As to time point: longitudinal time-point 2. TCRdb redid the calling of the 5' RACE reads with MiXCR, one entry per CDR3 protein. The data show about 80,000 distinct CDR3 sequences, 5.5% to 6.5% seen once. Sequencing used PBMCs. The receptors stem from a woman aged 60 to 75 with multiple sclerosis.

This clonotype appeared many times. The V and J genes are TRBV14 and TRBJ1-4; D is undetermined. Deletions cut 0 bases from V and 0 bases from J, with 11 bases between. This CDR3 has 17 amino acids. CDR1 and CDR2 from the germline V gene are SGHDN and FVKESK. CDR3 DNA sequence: TGTGCCAGCAGCCAAGATGGCGGGCTTTCAACTAATGAAAAACTGTTTTTT. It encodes CASSQDGGLSTNEKLFF. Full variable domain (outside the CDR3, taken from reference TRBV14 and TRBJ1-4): EAGVTQFPSHSVIEKGQTVTLRCDPISGHDNLYWYRRVMGKEIKFLLHFVKESKQDESGMPNNRFLAERTGGTYSTLKVQPAELEDSGVYFCASSQDGGLSTNEKLFFGSGTQLSVL.

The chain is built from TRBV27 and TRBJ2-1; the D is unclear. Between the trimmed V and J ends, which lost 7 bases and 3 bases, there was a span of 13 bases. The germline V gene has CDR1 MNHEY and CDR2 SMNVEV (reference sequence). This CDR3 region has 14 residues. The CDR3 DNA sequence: TGTGCCAGCACGACCTGGGGAAACTACAATGAGCAGTTCTTC. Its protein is CASTTWGNYNEQFF.

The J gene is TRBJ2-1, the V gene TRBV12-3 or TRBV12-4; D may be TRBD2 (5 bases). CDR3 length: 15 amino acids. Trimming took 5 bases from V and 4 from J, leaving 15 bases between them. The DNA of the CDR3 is TGTGCCAGCAGTCAAAGGGAGCTGGATTACAATGAGCAGTTCTTC. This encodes CASSQRELDYNEQFF.

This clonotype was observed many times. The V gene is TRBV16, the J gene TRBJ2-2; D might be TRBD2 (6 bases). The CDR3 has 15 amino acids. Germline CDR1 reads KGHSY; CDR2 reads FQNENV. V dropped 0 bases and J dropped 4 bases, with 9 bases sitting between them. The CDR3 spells CASSQSGGVTGELFF. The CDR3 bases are TGTGCCAGCAGCCAATCAGGCGGGGTCACCGGGGAGCTGTTTTTT.

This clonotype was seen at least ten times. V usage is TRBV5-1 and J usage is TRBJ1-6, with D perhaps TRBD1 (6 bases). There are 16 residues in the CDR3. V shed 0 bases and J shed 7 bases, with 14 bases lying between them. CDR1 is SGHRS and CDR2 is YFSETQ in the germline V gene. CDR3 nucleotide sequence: TGCGCCAGCAGCTTGGCCGGGGACATGAGAAATTCACCCCTCCACTTT. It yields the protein CASSLAGDMRNSPLHF.

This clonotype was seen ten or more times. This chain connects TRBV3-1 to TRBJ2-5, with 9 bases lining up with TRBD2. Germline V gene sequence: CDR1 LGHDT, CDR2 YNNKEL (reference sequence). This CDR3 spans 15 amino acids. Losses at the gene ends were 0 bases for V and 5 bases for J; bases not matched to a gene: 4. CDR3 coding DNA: TGTGCCAGCAGCCAAGACGGACTAGCGCGGGAGACCCAGTACTTC. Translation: CASSQDGLARETQYF.

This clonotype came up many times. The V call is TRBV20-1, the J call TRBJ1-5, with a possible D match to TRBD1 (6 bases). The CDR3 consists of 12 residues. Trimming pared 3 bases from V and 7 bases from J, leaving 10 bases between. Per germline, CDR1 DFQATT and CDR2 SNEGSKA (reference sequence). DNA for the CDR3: TGCAGTGCTAGGGCAACAGGGCAGCCCCAGCATTTT. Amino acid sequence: CSARATGQPQHF.

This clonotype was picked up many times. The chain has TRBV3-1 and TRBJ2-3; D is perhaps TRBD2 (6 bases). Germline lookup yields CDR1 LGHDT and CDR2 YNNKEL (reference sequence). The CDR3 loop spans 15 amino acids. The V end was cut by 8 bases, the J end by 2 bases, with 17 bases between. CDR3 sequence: CASAQVGGPTDTQYF. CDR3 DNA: TGTGCCAGCGCGCAGGTCGGGGGACCCACAGATACGCAGTATTTT.

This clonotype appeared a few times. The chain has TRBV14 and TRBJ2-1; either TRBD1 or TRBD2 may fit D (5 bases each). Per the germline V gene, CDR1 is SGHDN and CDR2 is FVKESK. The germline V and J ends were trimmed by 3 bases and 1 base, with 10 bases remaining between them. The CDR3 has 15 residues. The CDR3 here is CASSQGDWSYNEQFF. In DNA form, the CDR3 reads TGTGCCAGCAGCCAGGGGGATTGGTCCTACAATGAGCAGTTCTTC.